This is a list of T cell receptor beta chains from one sample in a study of T-cell memory formation after mild COVID-19. Each CDR3 protein gets one entry after TCRdb re-called the 5' RACE reads with MiXCR. The sample contains roughly 380,000 distinct CDR3 sequences, approximately 27% of which appear only once. Sequenced sample: PBMCs or a T cell subset sorted from them (not recorded which). The receptors were gathered from an adult woman who had mild COVID-19 (a few samples of this study predate the infection). Cell type and time point are not known. CDR3s include the opening cysteine and the closing phenylalanine or tryptophan. The D gene is left open where the match is weak. Some rows have no size entry. The others give once, few or many, or a class for an expanded clone.

J gene,clone size,D gene,V gene,CDR3 protein,CDR3 DNA
TRBJ2-4,few,TRBD1,TRBV29-1,CSVWDRGNIQYF,TGCAGCGTCTGGGACAGGGGAAACATTCAGTACTTC
TRBJ2-7,-,-,TRBV11-2,CASSLAEAYSVSYEQYF,TGTGCCAGCAGCTTAGCAGAGGCCTATTCGGTCTCCTACGAGCAGTACTTC
TRBJ2-3,few,TRBD1,TRBV7-3,CASSLFDRGPDTQYF,TGTGCCAGCAGCTTATTCGACAGGGGACCAGATACGCAGTATTTT
TRBJ1-1,few,-,TRBV5-1,CASSPNTANTEAFF,TGCGCCAGCAGCCCGAATACAGCGAACACTGAAGCTTTCTTT
TRBJ1-2,-,-,TRBV6-5,CASSYHGGGSNYGYTF,TGTGCCAGCAGTTACCATGGCGGGGGGTCTAACTATGGCTACACCTTC
TRBJ2-7,many,-,TRBV3-1,CASSQDLIQGYRNEQYF,TGTGCCAGCAGCCAAGACTTGATACAGGGATATCGCAACGAGCAGTACTTC
TRBJ2-2,few,TRBD2,TRBV25-1,CASSVTSGGPNTGELFF,TGTGCCAGCAGTGTAACTAGCGGGGGACCGAACACCGGGGAGCTGTTTTTT
TRBJ2-3,-,TRBD2,TRBV15,CATSSPGGLRDTQYF,TGTGCCACCAGCAGCCCGGGGGGGCTTAGAGATACGCAGTATTTT
TRBJ1-2,-,TRBD1,TRBV5-1,CASSLEGRTGGSYGYTF,TGCGCCAGCAGCTTGGAAGGTCGGACAGGGGGCTCCTATGGCTACACCTTC
TRBJ2-7,few,-,TRBV24-1,CATSAGELYEQYF,TGTGCCACCAGTGCCGGGGAGCTCTACGAGCAGTACTTC
TRBJ1-4,few,-,TRBV7-2,CASSLTWTYLGEKLFF,TGTGCCAGCAGCCTCACATGGACTTACCTCGGGGAAAAACTGTTTTTT
TRBJ2-7,few,-,TRBV3-1,CASSQGGNAYEQYF,TGTGCCAGCAGCCAAGGAGGGAACGCCTACGAGCAGTACTTC
TRBJ2-3,-,-,TRBV4-1,CASSQKGWDTQYF,TGCGCCAGCAGCCAAAAAGGATGGGATACGCAGTATTTT
TRBJ2-3,-,TRBD2,TRBV12-3/TRBV12-4,CASSPPLWGDYSTDTQYF,TGTGCCAGCAGTCCGCCATTGTGGGGGGACTATAGCACAGATACGCAGTATTTT
TRBJ2-3,few,TRBD2,TRBV7-9,CASRPRLAATDTQYF,TGTGCCAGCAGGCCCCGACTAGCAGCCACAGATACGCAGTATTTT
TRBJ2-7,-,TRBD2,TRBV10-3,CAISAASGRIYEQYF,TGTGCCATCAGCGCAGCTAGCGGGAGGATCTACGAGCAGTACTTC
TRBJ1-1,few,-,TRBV29-1,CSVGPGNTEAFF,TGCAGCGTTGGTCCGGGGAACACTGAAGCTTTCTTT
TRBJ1-2,-,-,TRBV7-2,CASSDGHELRGYTF,TGTGCCAGCAGCGACGGGCACGAGTTGAGAGGCTACACCTTC